Sequencing of this T cell receptor (beta chain) was carried out in a study of memory B cells and T cells in multiple sclerosis. Notes on the study in general: Normalization was needed because clone-set size differences affected shared clonotype counts.

Assay used: immunoSEQ multiplex PCR; TCRdb lists only in-frame clones, some missing. In the table there are roughly 30,000 clones, 86% of which are singletons. The germline V gene encodes CDR1 SGHTA and CDR2 FQGNSA. This CDR3 spans 13 amino acids. V lost 1 base and J 1 base, leaving 4 bases between the germline ends. Separate sequencing covered autoproliferating (CFSE-dim) and non-proliferating (CFSE-high) T cells from stimulus-free culture. Pooled replicate wells came from 50 million to 60 million CFSE-labeled PBMCs cultured less than nine days without stimulus. PBMCs were labeled with 0.45 to 0.6 uM CFSE and cultured without exogenous stimuli. With respect to this clone: Its antigen is undetermined.

This clonotype was obtained from a human donor with multiple sclerosis. The V gene is TRBV7-2, the J gene TRBJ2-5, with D hard to call. Sequenced input: PBMCs from blood kept in culture. CDR3 region: CASSLGPQETQYF. For the CDR3, the DNA is TGTGCCAGCAGCTTAGGCCCCCAAGAGACCCAGTACTTC.